This T cell receptor beta chain was retrieved from a study of shared clonotypes between healthy human individuals. Only Caucasian adults living in Nashville, Tennessee served as donors. The authors distributed each subset's genomic DNA evenly over several immunoSEQ plates. Only in-frame clones appear in the TCRdb table, and some are missing; sequencing was by immunoSEQ multiplex PCR. The table includes 400,000 to 600,000 clones, about three quarters detected once. The CDR3 extends over 11 amino acids. With 7 bases removed from V and 4 bases from J, the gap between germline ends came to 5 bases. Germline V gene sequence: CDR1 MDHEN, CDR2 SYDVKM.

J is TRBJ1-5 and V is TRBV28, with D uncertain. The sample was PBMCs. This receptor was obtained from a woman in her thirties or forties in good health. Some clones in this sample may be carry-over from other donors' samples. DNA of the CDR3: TGTGCCAGCAAGGGAAATCAGCCCCAGCATTTT. Its protein product is CASKGNQPQHF.